This T cell receptor beta chain stems from a study of cytomegalovirus exposure and HLA in healthy donors. The PCR used 60 Vbeta and 13 Jbeta primers. Libraries were prepared by immunoSEQ multiplex PCR; TCRdb keeps only in-frame clonotypes and omits some of them. The table lists some 76,000 clones, under 85% of them singletons. Trimming cost V 5 bases and J 1 base, with 11 bases left between them. Germline V gene sequence: CDR1 GTSNPN, CDR2 SVGIG (reference sequence). CDR3 length: 13 amino acids. The sample consisted of PBMCs. The clonotype was recovered from a woman in her thirties or forties in good health and CMV-seropositive. The V and J genes are TRBV30 and TRBJ1-1, with D unclear. The CDR3 DNA reads TGTGCCTGGGCGAGACAAGGGAACACTGAAGCTTTCTTT. Its protein is CAWARQGNTEAFF.